This T cell receptor delta chain was observed in a study of delta chain sequences of gamma delta T cells (dated by TCRdb to the late 2010s). Libraries were prepared through 5' RACE. Sequencing was carried out with an Illumina MiSeq. TCRdb called clones anew from the public reads via CATT; matching DNA rows were later pooled. The sample has thousands of delta-chain clones on record, roughly 28% of them singletons. The top ten constitute about 16% of the sample. Trimmed from V: 0 bases; trimmed from J: 0 bases; junction bases lacking a gene match: 9. From its cysteine to its phenylalanine, the CDR3 spans 18 amino acids. CDR3 DNA is the only sequence kept; it has 54 bases, read in frame from the first base. From a lookup of the germline V gene, CDR1 and CDR2 are GEAIGNYY and EKD. Judged by its sample share, this clone qualifies as medium-sized (0.01 to 0.1%). It lacks a known antigen. The input lacks base qualities; no much larger clone sits a single base away.

The chain is made from TRDV2 and TRDJ1; 10 bases in the middle match TRDD3. The source is a human donor in good health. The sample taken for sequencing was either unsorted cells or a sorted T cell fraction (not recorded which). The DNA sequence reads TGTGCCTGTGACACCGTTGGGGGATACCCCCCGTACACCGATAAACTCATCTTT. It is translated as CACDTVGGYPPYTDKLIF.